This T cell receptor beta chain came from a study of shared T cell receptors in the human thymus. Germline lookup yields CDR1 SGHTA and CDR2 FQGNSA. The V gene lost 4 bases and the J gene lost 5 bases, with 18 bases spanning the gap. The CDR3 totals 15 residues. Libraries were prepared by immunoSEQ multiplex PCR; TCRdb keeps only in-frame clonotypes and omits some of them. The sample shows under 450,000 clones, approximately 95% of them seen only once. The sequence derives from a human donor. V is TRBV7-2 and J is TRBJ2-7; D may match TRBD1 or TRBD2 (5 bases each). The sample consisted of thymocytes. The CDR3 nucleotides read TGTGCCAGCAGCTCAAGACTACCCCCCAGGGACGAGCAGTACTTC. Translating it yields CASSSRLPPRDEQYF.